This T cell receptor (beta chain) is from a study of cytomegalovirus exposure and HLA in healthy donors. Background on the study: HLA-typed donors were the source of about 85 million unique TCRs held in an early data release. Study results and caveats: CMV antigen specificity of a few CMV-associated chains was confirmed in vitro.

The PCR was carried out with 60 Vbeta primers and 13 Jbeta primers. Clones were sequenced by immunoSEQ multiplex PCR, and TCRdb holds only the in-frame ones, with some missing. The sample records fewer than 150,000 clones, around 83% being singletons. The CDR3 runs 12 residues. Germline lookup yields CDR1 SNHLY and CDR2 FYNNEI. Trimming took 8 bases from V and 8 from J; bases not matched to a gene: 8. As for this clone: Its antigen remains unidentified.

V and J are TRBV2 and TRBJ1-2; 7 bases align to TRBD1. This receptor was identified in a woman aged 25 to 45 in good health and CMV-seropositive. The sequenced sample was PBMCs. The CDR3 DNA reads as TGTGCCAGCCAGGGGCAGGGGGGAGGCTACACCTTC. Translating gives CASQGQGGGYTF.